The entry below gives a single T cell receptor (beta chain) sequence along with its context. The data belong to a study of cytomegalovirus exposure and HLA in healthy donors. The PCR was carried out with 60 Vbeta primers and 13 Jbeta primers. Sequenced by immunoSEQ multiplex PCR; TCRdb stores in-frame clones only, minus some. This repertoire shows 150,000 or so clones, 80% found once; its top ten account for around 13%. The V end was cut by 2 bases, the J end by 5 bases, with 13 bases between. This CDR3 is 14 amino acids long. Germline CDR1 LGHNA, CDR2 YNFKEQ. The sequenced material came from PBMCs. This chain uses TRBV4-2 with TRBJ2-7; D is unresolved. This clonotype was sampled from a young man in good health and CMV-seropositive. CDR3 region: CASSQSVLVHEQYF. CDR3 DNA sequence: TGTGCCAGCAGCCAATCTGTCCTCGTCCACGAGCAGTACTTC.